Following are 27 T cell receptor beta chains from one sample sequenced in a study of blood T cells in healthy people across ages. A second PCR, run for about 7 to 11 cycles, used a sample-barcoded 5' primer plus a J-beta primer mix. TCRdb reprocessed the 5' RACE reads with MiXCR, giving one entry per CDR3 protein. The top ten hold around 2.1% of the sample, which has about 1.8 million distinct CDR3 sequences, about 50% seen once. Sequencing used blood. These receptors were taken from a woman between 35 and 50 years old in good health.

This clonotype has a handful of counts. V gene TRBV2 combines with J gene TRBJ2-5; the D gene is possibly TRBD1 (5 bases). CDR3 length: 10 residues. V dropped 10 bases and J dropped 4 bases, with 7 bases sitting between them. The V gene's germline CDR1 is SNHLY and CDR2 FYNNEI. CDR3: CATQGETQYF. The CDR3 DNA reads TGTGCCACCCAGGGAGAGACCCAGTACTTC.

This clonotype was seen more than once but under ten times. The chain employs TRBV20-1 and TRBJ2-7; either TRBD1 or TRBD2 may supply D (8 bases each). Germline V gene sequence: CDR1 DFQATT, CDR2 SNEGSKA (reference sequence). This CDR3 spans 15 amino acids. V lost 7 bases and J 2 bases, leaving 21 bases between the germline ends. The CDR3, as DNA: TGCAGTGTTTTCCGCGGGGGGACAGGAGCCTACGAGCAGTACTTC. This encodes CSVFRGGTGAYEQYF.

The chain links TRBV20-1 to TRBJ2-1, with TRBD1 matching over 11 bases. After removal of 5 bases from V and 13 bases from J, the junction contained 19 bases not matched to a gene. The CDR3 sequence is 16 residues long. CDR1 and CDR2 from the germline V gene are DFQATT and SNEGSKA (reference sequence). Written as DNA, the CDR3 is TGCAGTGCTCTCAGCGGGACAGGGGGTCCGCAAGAGACCCAGTTCTTC. Translated, it gives CSALSGTGGPQETQFF.

This clonotype was detected a few times. The CDR3 region has the DNA TGCAGCGTCCTATATCGTGTCTCATCTGGGGCCAACGTCCTGACTTTC. The encoded protein is CSVLYRVSSGANVLTF. The chain couples TRBV29-1 to TRBJ2-6, with no clear D. This CDR3 is built from 16 residues. With 6 bases removed from V and 1 base from J, the gap between germline ends came to 16 bases. Germline V CDR1 and CDR2: SQVTM, ANQGSEA.

In regard to this clonotype: A junction end diverges from the germline sequence, so it may reflect a read error. The CDR3 here is CAGSPWGGIYNEQFF. The CDR3 DNA reads as TGTGCCGGCAGTCCATGGGGCGGAATCTACAATGAGCAGTTCTTC. The rearrangement joins TRBV12-3 or TRBV12-4 to TRBJ2-1, with D tentatively TRBD1 (5 bases). The CDR3 loop spans 15 amino acids.

This clonotype was counted at least ten times. The rearrangement joins TRBV7-2 to TRBJ2-5; 7 bases map to TRBD1. Germline V gives CDR1 SGHTA, CDR2 FQGNSA. The length of the CDR3 is 14 residues. V gave up 5 bases and J gave up 4 bases; unmatched junction bases: 7. CDR3: CASSPQQGSETQYF. The DNA for the CDR3 is TGTGCCAGCAGCCCTCAACAGGGGTCAGAGACCCAGTACTTC.

The chain recombines TRBV3-1 with TRBJ1-2; no clear D gene. From germline, CDR1 is LGHDT and CDR2 YNNKEL (reference sequence). Trimming stripped 5 bases from V and 4 bases from J, with 14 bases between. The CDR3 covers 14 residues. The DNA for the CDR3 is TGTGCCAGCAGCTCTGATCCCCACCCCTATGGCTACACCTTC. Translation gives CASSSDPHPYGYTF.

V and J are TRBV5-5 and TRBJ2-7, with D unclear. The germline CDR1 and CDR2 sequences are SGHKS and YYEKEE (reference sequence). V lost 1 base and J 10 bases, leaving 15 bases between the germline ends. This CDR3 is built from 13 residues. This chain's CDR3 is CASSLLTLVGQYF. Here the CDR3 DNA reads TGTGCCAGCAGCTTGCTTACCCTTGTTGGCCAGTACTTC.

CDR3 amino acids: CSVGGDRGNEQFF. The CDR3 DNA is TGCAGCGTCGGAGGGGACAGGGGGAATGAGCAGTTCTTC. The rearrangement uses TRBV29-1 and TRBJ2-1, with 11 nucleotides matching TRBD1. Germline V gene data show CDR1 as SQVTM and CDR2 as ANQGSEA. V was clipped by 6 bases and J by 7 bases; unmatched bases: 5. The CDR3 is 13 residues long.

This chain uses TRBV2 with TRBJ2-1; 9 bases agree with TRBD1. CDR1 is SNHLY and CDR2 is FYNNEI in the germline V gene. V lost 7 bases to trimming and J lost 8 bases; unmatched junction nucleotides: 12. The CDR3 has 15 amino acids. The DNA for the CDR3 is TGTGCCAGCACCATCCGGGACAGGGTATTCTATGAGCAGTTCTTC. It is translated as CASTIRDRVFYEQFF.

At least ten counts were recorded for this clonotype. V usage is TRBV7-9 and J usage is TRBJ2-1; D is possibly TRBD1 (7 bases). The CDR3 sequence is 17 residues long. V shed 5 bases and J shed 0 bases, with 17 bases lying between them. Germline V gives CDR1 SEHNR, CDR2 FQNEAQ (reference sequence). In DNA, the CDR3 is TGTGCCAGCAGCCAACCGAACAGGGGAGGCTCCTACAATGAGCAGTTCTTC. This translates into CASSQPNRGGSYNEQFF.

The chain recombines TRBV7-2 with TRBJ1-1; TRBD1 matches at 9 bases. The germline CDR1 and CDR2 sequences are SGHTA and FQGNSA. The V gene end was trimmed by 3 bases and the J gene end by 5 bases; junction bases not matched to a gene: 7. This CDR3 has 15 amino acids. CDR3 loop: CASSFTTGGMTEAFF. The CDR3 DNA sequence: TGTGCCAGCAGCTTTACGACAGGGGGTATGACTGAAGCTTTCTTT.

V is TRBV7-9 and J is TRBJ2-1, with TRBD1 matching over 9 bases. Judging by the DNA end, TRBJ2-7 fits better; the J call may be wrong. The CDR3 length is 15 residues. The V gene's germline CDR1 is SEHNR and CDR2 FQNEAQ (reference sequence). CDR3 DNA sequence: TGTGCCAGCAGGGGGGACAGGGCAGCCTACAATGAGCAGTACTTC. This gives the protein CASRGDRAAYNEQYF.

V usage is TRBV6-2 or TRBV6-3 and J usage is TRBJ1-2; 9 bases agree with TRBD1. V trimming: 6 bases; J trimming: 3 bases; junction bases outside the gene matches: 5. CDR1 MNHEY and CDR2 SVGEGT come from the germline V gene. This CDR3 is built from 14 residues. Here the CDR3 reads CASRSWDRDYGYTF. The CDR3 nucleotides read TGTGCCAGCAGATCTTGGGACAGGGACTATGGCTACACCTTC.

A remark on this clonotype: One end of the junction does not line up with germline, which may come from a read error. The V and J genes are TRBV13 and TRBJ2-3; the D gene is possibly TRBD1 (5 bases). In germline, CDR1 is PRHDT, CDR2 FYEKMQ (reference sequence). This CDR3 comprises 15 residues. Here the CDR3 reads CASGLQARSTDTQYF. DNA of the CDR3: TGTGCCAGCGGCTTACAGGCCCGTAGCACAGATACGCAGTATTTT.

This clonotype was picked up a small number of times. The chain couples TRBV3-1 to TRBJ2-1, with D perhaps given as TRBD1 or TRBD2 (5 bases each). V lost 4 bases, J lost 8 bases, and 18 bases lay in between. The CDR3 covers 15 residues. CDR1 and CDR2 from the germline V gene are LGHDT and YNNKEL (reference sequence). The DNA of the CDR3 is TGTGCCAGCAGCCTCACTCTCACCAGGGACGATGAGCAGTTCTTC. Amino acid sequence: CASSLTLTRDDEQFF.

The sample holds many counts of this clonotype. The chain recombines TRBV29-1 with TRBJ2-5, with D perhaps assigned TRBD1 or TRBD2 (5 bases each). CDR1 SQVTM and CDR2 ANQGSEA come from the germline V gene. The ends were cut back, 4 bases at V and 4 bases at J, with 10 bases in the middle. CDR3 length equals 12 residues. The CDR3 DNA is TGCAGCGTTGTCCGTGGGGGAGAGACCCAGTACTTC. Translated: CSVVRGGETQYF.

The genes are TRBV6-5 and TRBJ2-1; weak D call: TRBD2 (5 bases). V dropped 6 bases and J dropped 9 bases, with 12 bases sitting between them. In germline, CDR1 is MNHEY, CDR2 SVGAGI. The CDR3 has 12 residues. The CDR3 bases are TGTGCCAGCAGCCCCGAAGGGAGTGAGCAGTTCTTC. Translated, it gives CASSPEGSEQFF.

A word on this clonotype: A read error may produce the germline difference seen at one junction end. This chain connects TRBV3-1 to TRBJ2-5, with a tentative D call TRBD1 (8 bases). Germline CDR1 LGHDT, CDR2 YNNKEL (reference sequence). The CDR3 is made up of 15 amino acids. CDR3 in amino acids: CASSQSQGARETQYF. Here the CDR3 DNA reads TGTGCCAGCAGCCAATCTCAGGGGGCGCGGGAGACCCAGTACTTT.

This clonotype turned up a few times. The chain employs TRBV27 and TRBJ2-5; tentative D call: TRBD1 (6 bases). The CDR3 runs 17 residues. Germline values: CDR1 MNHEY, CDR2 SMNVEV (reference sequence). Trimming cost V 0 bases and J 5 bases, with 19 bases left between them. As DNA, the CDR3 is TGTGCCAGCAGTTTATCGTTTGCAGGGGCCGCCGAGGAGACCCAGTACTTC. It translates to CASSLSFAGAAEETQYF.

This clonotype was recorded a few times. This chain connects TRBV11-1 to TRBJ2-5; 11 bases match TRBD2. From germline, CDR1 is SGHAT and CDR2 FQDESV (reference sequence). Unmatched junction bases numbered 8, after V lost 5 bases and J lost 3 bases. The CDR3 consists of 16 residues. CDR3 sequence reads: CASSLETSGVKETQYF. CDR3 bases: TGTGCCAGCAGCCTAGAGACTAGCGGGGTAAAAGAGACCCAGTACTTC. The full variable domain, rest sourced from reference TRBV11-1 and TRBJ2-5, is EAEVAQSPRYKITEKSQAVAFWCDPISGHATLYWYRQILGQGPELLVQFQDESVVDDSQLPKDRFSAERLKGVDSTLKIQPAELGDSAMYLCASSLETSGVKETQYFGPGTRLLVL.

This CDR3 is CASSFRENTGELFF. The DNA for the CDR3 is TGTGCCAGCAGTTTCAGAGAAAACACCGGGGAGCTGTTTTTT. The chain links TRBV27 to TRBJ2-2; D call uncertain. The germline V gene has CDR1 MNHEY and CDR2 SMNVEV (reference sequence). The CDR3 runs to 14 residues. V was pared by 3 bases and J by 2 bases, with 7 bases between.

This chain links TRBV2 with TRBJ2-1, with D possibly matching TRBD2 (6 bases). Deletions cut 7 bases from V and 9 bases from J, with 19 bases between. Germline V gene lookup returns CDR1 SNHLY and CDR2 FYNNEI. This CDR3 region has 14 residues. The CDR3: CASTTKSGGVEQFF. DNA of the CDR3: TGTGCCAGCACCACCAAGAGCGGAGGGGTTGAGCAGTTCTTC.

This chain connects TRBV11-2 to TRBJ1-4, with TRBD1 as a possible D gene (5 bases). CDR1 is SGHAT and CDR2 is FQNNGV in the germline V gene. This CDR3 region has 16 residues. The V end was cut by 5 bases, the J end by 3 bases, with 16 bases between. As DNA, the CDR3 is TGTGCCAGCAGCCCCGGAACGGGGGGTTCTAATGAAAAACTGTTTTTT. Its translation: CASSPGTGGSNEKLFF.

This rearrangement joins TRBV7-2 to TRBJ2-3; TRBD2 matches at 7 bases. V lost 4 bases, J lost 4 bases, and 8 bases stayed unmatched. Germline V CDR1 and CDR2: SGHTA, FQGNSA. CDR3 length: 15 residues. The CDR3 nucleotides are TGTGCCAGCAGCTCCGGGGACTATAGGGCAGATACGCAGTATTTT. It translates to CASSSGDYRADTQYF.

The sample holds a few counts of this clonotype. A much more abundant neighbour one base away suggests this may be a read error. The chain links TRBV3-1 to TRBJ2-7; TRBD1 agrees at 9 bases. CDR1 and CDR2 from the germline V gene are LGHDT and YNNKEL (reference sequence). The CDR3 runs 14 residues. With V trimmed by 4 bases and J by 5 bases, 6 bases remained unmatched. The CDR3 loop is CASSPRDRAHEQYF. The DNA for the CDR3 is TGTGCCAGCAGCCCCCGGGACAGGGCCCACGAGCAGTACTTC.

This CDR3 is CSASNPGGRYQPQHF. The DNA for the CDR3 is TGCAGTGCTAGTAACCCCGGCGGCCGTTATCAGCCCCAGCATTTT. This chain joins TRBV20-1 and TRBJ1-5, with D hard to call. This CDR3 region has 15 residues. Germline lookup yields CDR1 DFQATT and CDR2 SNEGSKA (reference sequence). Trimming took off 3 bases at V and 5 bases at J, with 17 bases between the two ends.